The following is a T cell receptor beta chain sequence with its context. This sample stems from a study of blood T cell repertoires in COVID-19. Study information: Acute and convalescent COVID-19 samples came from the United States, Italy and Spain. PBMCs, B-cell-depleted T cells, or T cells were the source of the cDNA or gDNA that made up the material.

In the study's own analysis: The authors estimated nucleated cell counts from reference gene primer amplification. Generated by immunoSEQ multiplex PCR, the TCRdb table keeps only in-frame clones and is missing some. The DNA gave D and trimming, while V, J and clone size come from that table. The table includes around 130,000 clones, 85% to 90% detected once. CDR3 length: 15 residues. Per germline, CDR1 LGHNA and CDR2 YSLEER. The ends were cut back, 3 bases at V and 3 bases at J, with 12 bases in the middle. Sequencing was done on a sample of peripheral blood. This clonotype originated in a man in his fifties or sixties with acute or convalescent COVID-19. This sequence joins TRBV4-3 and TRBJ1-5; D perhaps matches TRBD1 (6 bases). CDR3 nucleotides: TGCGCCAGCAGCCAGATGACAGGACTCAATCAGCCCCAGCATTTT. This codes for CASSQMTGLNQPQHF.